These 22 T cell receptor beta chains originate from one sample sequenced in a study of PD-1 blockade in classical Hodgkin lymphoma. The method was immunoSEQ multiplex PCR; TCRdb's version includes in-frame clones alone and lacks a portion of them. The table shows 20,000 to 25,000 clones, with approximately 95% occurring only once. Regarding time point: newly diagnosed, previously untreated cHL patient sample. Input material: peripheral blood mononuclear cells (PBMCs). All receptors derive from a human donor with classical Hodgkin lymphoma.

The V gene is TRBV2, the J gene TRBJ2-1, with a tentative D call TRBD2 (5 bases). This CDR3 region has 15 residues. Per the germline V gene, CDR1 is SNHLY and CDR2 is FYNNEI. The V end lost 5 bases, the J end lost 0 bases, and 11 bases lay between the germline ends. The CDR3 bases are TGTGCCAGCAGTCCTACTAGTAGCTCCTACAATGAGCAGTTCTTC. This encodes CASSPTSSSYNEQFF.

The V gene is TRBV6-5, the J gene TRBJ2-7; D not certain. Deletions cut 8 bases from V and 0 bases from J, with 17 bases between. CDR3 size: 15 residues. Per germline, CDR1 MNHEY and CDR2 SVGAGI. The CDR3 loop reads CASRSGRLSSYEQYF. In DNA, the CDR3 is TGTGCCAGCCGCAGTGGACGGTTGAGCTCCTACGAGCAGTACTTC.

The sample holds one count of this clone. This chain joins TRBV19 and TRBJ2-7; 14 nucleotides line up with TRBD2. Unmatched junction bases numbered 9, after V lost 8 bases and J lost 3 bases. The CDR3 runs 16 residues. The germline V gene encodes CDR1 LNHDA and CDR2 SQIVND (reference sequence). CDR3 sequence (DNA): TGTGCCAGTCGGGGGATCGGGACTAGCGGGGGCTACGAGCAGTACTTC. Amino acid sequence: CASRGIGTSGGYEQYF. Combining the CDR3 with reference TRBV19 and TRBJ2-7 gives the whole variable domain DGGITQSPKYLFRKEGQNVTLSCEQNLNHDAMYWYRQDPGQGLRLIYYSQIVNDFQKGDIAEGYSVSREKKESFPLTVTSAQKNPTAFYLCASRGIGTSGGYEQYFGPGTRLTVT.

This chain links TRBV11-2 with TRBJ2-7; D unresolved. Between the trimmed V and J ends, which lost 5 bases and 2 bases, there was a span of 13 bases. CDR1 is SGHAT and CDR2 is FQNNGV in the germline V gene. The CDR3 is 14 amino acids. The CDR3: CASSPYMMAYEQYF. CDR3 bases: TGTGCCAGCAGCCCCTACATGATGGCCTACGAGCAGTACTTC.

V gene TRBV6-1 combines with J gene TRBJ2-3; D is unresolved. The germline CDR1 and CDR2 sequences are MNHNS and SASEGT. Trimming took off 8 bases at V and 1 base at J, with 16 bases between the two ends. The CDR3 has 15 residues. For the CDR3, the DNA is TGTGCCAGCTCCCCTATAAAGACCGGCACAGATACGCAGTATTTT. The encoded protein is CASSPIKTGTDTQYF.

This rearrangement joins TRBV18 to TRBJ2-3; D possibly corresponds to TRBD2 (5 bases). Trimming stripped 3 bases from V and 4 bases from J, with 17 bases between. The CDR3 spans 16 residues. Germline CDR1 reads KGHSH; CDR2 reads LQKENI. This CDR3 reads CASSPTGPGLADTQYF. The CDR3 nucleotides read TGTGCCAGCTCACCCACTGGCCCGGGGTTGGCAGATACGCAGTATTTT.

The genes are TRBV11-2 and TRBJ2-1; D is perhaps TRBD1 (5 bases). Germline V lookup: CDR1 SGHAT, CDR2 FQNNGV. The CDR3 covers 15 residues. Trimming removed 1 base at V and 0 bases at J, with 7 bases between. CDR3 DNA sequence: TGTGCCAGCAGCTTAGGGGGCAGCTCCTACAATGAGCAGTTCTTC. Its protein product is CASSLGGSSYNEQFF. Together with reference TRBV11-2 and TRBJ2-1, the CDR3 gives the full variable domain: EAGVAQSPRYKIIEKRQSVAFWCNPISGHATLYWYQQILGQGPKLLIQFQNNGVVDDSQLPKDRFSAERLKGVDSTLKIQPAKLEDSAVYLCASSLGGSSYNEQFFGPGTRLTVL.

V and J are TRBV6-5 and TRBJ2-3; either TRBD1 or TRBD2 may fit D (5 bases each). The V and J ends lost 5 bases and 0 bases respectively, with 9 bases between them. Germline V lookup: CDR1 MNHEY, CDR2 SVGAGI. The CDR3 loop spans 14 amino acids. For the CDR3, the DNA is TGTGCCAGCAGTCCGTGGGGGAGCACAGATACGCAGTATTTT. Encoded protein: CASSPWGSTDTQYF.

J is TRBJ2-7 and V is TRBV15, with 7 positions matching TRBD2. J was trimmed by 4 bases and V by 0 bases; bases with no gene match: 9. The CDR3 is 16 amino acids. CDR1 is LNHNV, CDR2 YYDKDF, per germline (reference sequence). The CDR3 coding sequence is TGTGCCACCAGCAGAGATGGGGCTAGCGGACTGTACGAGCAGTACTTC. This codes for CATSRDGASGLYEQYF.

V gene TRBV27 combines with J gene TRBJ1-1; tentative D call: TRBD1 (6 bases). The germline V and J ends were trimmed by 3 bases and 11 bases, with 22 bases remaining between them. CDR1 and CDR2 (germline): MNHEY, SMNVEV (reference sequence). The CDR3 covers 15 residues. The CDR3: CASSFRGNIGQHAFF. The CDR3 DNA reads as TGTGCCAGCAGTTTCCGTGGGAATATTGGACAGCACGCTTTCTTT.

This chain connects TRBV4-3 to TRBJ2-1; D not resolved. CDR3 length: 17 residues. Trimming left V 3 bases short and J 0 bases short, with 15 bases between. Germline CDR1 LGHNA, CDR2 YSLEER. The CDR3 protein is CASSHELPRSSYNEQFF. In nucleotides, the CDR3 is TGCGCCAGCAGCCATGAACTCCCCAGGAGCTCCTACAATGAGCAGTTCTTC.

The rearrangement joins TRBV7-8 to TRBJ2-1; 11 bases are shared with TRBD2. Per the germline V gene, CDR1 is SGHVS and CDR2 is FQNEAQ. The CDR3 has 16 amino acids. Losses at the gene ends were 4 bases for V and 4 bases for J; bases not matched to a gene: 6. Here the CDR3 DNA reads TGTGCCAGCAGCTACGGACTAGCGGGTACTTACAATGAGCAGTTCTTC. As protein: CASSYGLAGTYNEQFF.

The chain links TRBV7-8 to TRBJ1-1; 9 bases line up with TRBD1. Per the germline V gene, CDR1 is SGHVS and CDR2 is FQNEAQ. Germline trimming cut 1 base from V and 4 bases from J; bases unmatched to any gene: 7. This CDR3 comprises 16 residues. CDR3: CASSLGGQGRGTEAFF. As DNA, the CDR3 is TGTGCCAGCAGCTTAGGGGGACAGGGCAGAGGCACTGAAGCTTTCTTT.

This chain connects TRBV6-5 to TRBJ2-7; no definite D call. V lost 0 bases and J lost 3, with 15 bases in between. Germline-derived CDR1 and CDR2 are MNHEY and SVGAGI. The CDR3 totals 16 residues. The CDR3 loop is CASSYSMPRHGYEQYF. CDR3 bases: TGTGCCAGCAGTTACTCGATGCCCCGTCACGGCTACGAGCAGTACTTC.

V is TRBV5-6 and J is TRBJ2-1, with TRBD1 matching over 7 bases. Trimming at V came to 4 bases and at J to 4 bases, leaving 11 bases not matched to a gene. This CDR3 contains 16 residues. Germline V CDR1 and CDR2: SGHDT, YYEEEE. Here the CDR3 reads CASSPGWDRDYNEQFF. In nucleotides, the CDR3 is TGTGCCAGCAGCCCGGGATGGGACAGAGATTACAATGAGCAGTTCTTC. Supplemented by reference TRBV5-6 and TRBJ2-1, the full variable domain reads DAGVTQSPTHLIKTRGQQVTLRCSPKSGHDTVSWYQQALGQGPQFIFQYYEEEERQRGNFPDRFSGHQFPNYSSELNVNALLLGDSALYLCASSPGWDRDYNEQFFGPGTRLTVL.

This clone was detected once. The rearrangement links TRBV7-2 to TRBJ2-2, with D unclear. Deletions cut 1 base from V and 6 bases from J, with 6 bases between. Germline CDR1 SGHTA, CDR2 FQGNSA. This CDR3 spans 13 amino acids. CDR3: CASSLVVAGELFF. CDR3 nucleotide sequence: TGTGCCAGCAGCTTAGTGGTTGCCGGGGAGCTGTTTTTT. The full variable domain, in which reference TRBV7-2 and TRBJ2-2 provide the parts outside the CDR3, is GAGVSQSPSNKVTEKGKDVELRCDPISGHTALYWYRQSLGQGLEFLIYFQGNSAPDKSGLPSDRFSAERTGGSVSTLTIQRTQQEDSAVYLCASSLVVAGELFFGEGSRLTVL.

The rearrangement uses TRBV6-5 and TRBJ1-5; the D is unclear. The CDR3 sequence is 14 residues long. Germline V gene lookup returns CDR1 MNHEY and CDR2 SVGAGI. The V gene lost 2 bases and the J gene lost 9 bases, with 14 bases spanning the gap. The CDR3 DNA sequence: TGTGCCAGCAGTTACCGGTCCTATTCTCGGCCCCAGCATTTT. Its translation: CASSYRSYSRPQHF.

The J gene is TRBJ2-3, the V gene TRBV19; TRBD1 aligns across 7 bases. Germline values: CDR1 LNHDA, CDR2 SQIVND (reference sequence). The V segment lost 7 bases and the J segment 1 base; nucleotides outside the gene matches: 11. CDR3 size: 16 residues. The chain's CDR3 is CASNLGRGRGTDTQYF. CDR3 DNA sequence: TGTGCCAGTAACCTAGGTAGGGGGCGAGGCACAGATACGCAGTATTTT.

V gene TRBV11-2 combines with J gene TRBJ2-1; maybe TRBD1 (6 bases). This CDR3 comprises 16 residues. The germline V gene has CDR1 SGHAT and CDR2 FQNNGV. V lost 5 bases and J lost 6, with 20 bases in between. The CDR3 here is CASSPWDTSVPNEQFF. As DNA, the CDR3 is TGTGCCAGCAGCCCATGGGACACCTCGGTTCCCAATGAGCAGTTCTTC.

V gene TRBV28 combines with J gene TRBJ2-3; possible D gene TRBD2, 7 bases. The CDR3 has 14 amino acids. CDR1 is MDHEN, CDR2 SYDVKM, per germline. Trimming removed 8 bases at V and 3 bases at J, with 15 bases between. Written as DNA, the CDR3 is TGTGCCAGCCGCTCGGGGGGCCTGACAGATACGCAGTATTTT. Translated, it gives CASRSGGLTDTQYF.

The J gene is TRBJ1-1, the V gene TRBV5-8; TRBD1 agrees at 8 bases. This CDR3 has 16 amino acids. The V segment lost 4 bases and the J segment 0 bases; nucleotides outside the gene matches: 8. Germline CDR1 reads SGHTS; CDR2 reads YDEGEE. CDR3 loop: CASSRRGQVMNTEAFF. DNA for the CDR3: TGTGCCAGCAGCCGAAGGGGACAGGTCATGAACACTGAAGCTTTCTTT.

The chain combines TRBV18 with TRBJ2-7; 9 bases agree with TRBD1. Germline values: CDR1 KGHSH, CDR2 LQKENI. This CDR3 region has 21 residues. V gave up 1 base and J gave up 4 bases; unmatched junction bases: 23. The CDR3 bases are TGTGCCAGCTCACCACAGGAAATCTACTCGGGACAGGGAAATAACGGGTACGAGCAGTACTTC. Encoded protein: CASSPQEIYSGQGNNGYEQYF.